The next 21 T cell receptor beta chains were all read from a single sample in a study of Ad26.COV2.S vaccination and SARS-CoV-2 variants. Method: immunoSEQ multiplex PCR; TCRdb's copy keeps in-frame clones and lacks some. There are 400,000 to 450,000 clones in the sample; 75% to 95% occur only once, and over 9% lies in the top ten. The treatment denotes: about 20 received Ad26.COV2.S at low or high dose, single or two shots; about five received placebo; per-sample allocation not given. Material that was analyzed had been drawn on day 63 after the first vaccine or placebo injection. This specimen was peripheral blood, taken in a trial of Ad26.COV2.S vaccine versus placebo. The receptor source for this set is a person aged 18-65 years who received the Ad26.COV2.S COVID-19 vaccine or a placebo.

Only one count was recorded for this clone. This chain uses TRBV5-8 with TRBJ2-2, with no clear D. Per germline, CDR1 SGHTS and CDR2 YDEGEE. CDR3 length equals 14 residues. V lost 0 bases and J 1 base, leaving 4 bases between the germline ends. CDR3 nucleotides: TGTGCCAGCAGCTTGGTAGAGAACACCGGGGAGCTGTTTTTT. It specifies CASSLVENTGELFF.

This chain links TRBV5-1 with TRBJ1-6; D gene ambiguous. The CDR3 is 16 amino acids. Germline V lookup: CDR1 SGHRS, CDR2 YFSETQ. V lost 4 bases and J 10 bases, leaving 21 bases between the germline ends. CDR3 loop: CASSLWPVARPSPLHF. CDR3 bases: TGCGCCAGCAGCCTCTGGCCCGTGGCCAGACCCTCACCCCTCCACTTT.

A remark on this clone: The sample holds other DNA sequences that translate to the same CDR3. The chain is built from TRBV27 and TRBJ2-7; D is unresolved. Per the germline V gene, CDR1 is MNHEY and CDR2 is SMNVEV (reference sequence). This CDR3 has 12 residues. Trimming left V 0 bases short and J 4 bases short, with 4 bases between. DNA for the CDR3: TGTGCCAGCAGTTTATCAGGTTACGAGCAGTACTTC. Protein sequence: CASSLSGYEQYF.

This chain uses TRBV29-1 with TRBJ2-7; D is tentatively TRBD1 or TRBD2 (6 bases each). V shed 7 bases and J shed 5 bases, with 21 bases lying between them. The CDR3 runs 14 residues. From germline, CDR1 is SQVTM and CDR2 ANQGSEA. CDR3 DNA sequence: TGCAGCGCCACTAGCAGGGGCCACATCAACGAGCAGTACTTC. The encoded protein is CSATSRGHINEQYF.

The rearrangement joins TRBV7-2 to TRBJ2-3; D not resolved. The CDR3 spans 15 residues. Per the germline V gene, CDR1 is SGHTA and CDR2 is FQGNSA. V was shortened by 1 base and J by 2 bases, with 10 bases between the two germline ends. The CDR3 spells CASSLVGVATDTQYF. The CDR3 nucleotides are TGTGCCAGCAGCTTAGTCGGAGTTGCCACAGATACGCAGTATTTT. Filled out from reference TRBV7-2 and TRBJ2-3, the complete variable domain reads GAGVSQSPSNKVTEKGKDVELRCDPISGHTALYWYRQSLGQGLEFLIYFQGNSAPDKSGLPSDRFSAERTGGSVSTLTIQRTQQEDSAVYLCASSLVGVATDTQYFGPGTRLTVL.

The chain uses TRBV6-1 and TRBJ1-4; TRBD1 matches at 10 bases. V shed 2 bases, J shed 7 bases, and the junction held 4 bases outside the gene matches. This CDR3 spans 15 amino acids. In germline, CDR1 is MNHNS, CDR2 SASEGT. CDR3 loop: CASSEPGQGGEKLFF. The CDR3 nucleotides are TGTGCCAGCAGTGAACCCGGACAGGGGGGTGAAAAACTGTTTTTT.

The V call is TRBV7-9, the J call TRBJ1-1, with D uncertain. The CDR3 covers 12 residues. The ends were cut back, 6 bases at V and 3 bases at J, with 8 bases in the middle. Germline V CDR1 and CDR2: SEHNR, FQNEAQ (reference sequence). Here the CDR3 reads CASSRTDTEAFF. The CDR3, as DNA: TGTGCCAGCAGTAGGACCGACACTGAAGCTTTCTTT. Filled out from reference TRBV7-9 and TRBJ1-1, the complete variable domain reads DTGVSQNPRHKITKRGQNVTFRCDPISEHNRLYWYRQTLGQGPEFLTYFQNEAQLEKSRLLSDRFSAERPKGSFSTLEIQRTEQGDSAMYLCASSRTDTEAFFGQGTRLTVV.

This sequence joins TRBV7-3 and TRBJ2-7; D perhaps matches TRBD1 (5 bases). Germline V gene lookup returns CDR1 SGHTA and CDR2 FQGTGA. The CDR3 loop spans 15 amino acids. V was cut by 4 bases and J by 6 bases, with 19 bases left in between. The CDR3 sequence: CASSSLTARGFEQYF. CDR3 bases: TGTGCCAGCAGCTCTCTTACGGCAAGGGGATTCGAGCAGTACTTC.

The V gene is TRBV24-1, the J gene TRBJ2-7; 8 nucleotides line up with TRBD1. V was clipped by 4 bases and J by 5 bases; unmatched bases: 6. CDR3 size: 14 residues. Germline loops: CDR1 KGHDR, CDR2 SFDVKD. CDR3 sequence reads: CATSEQGAWDEQYF. The CDR3 region has the DNA TGTGCCACCAGTGAGCAGGGGGCATGGGACGAGCAGTACTTC.

The rearrangement joins TRBV29-1 to TRBJ2-1; 7 bases are shared with TRBD1. The germline gives CDR1 SQVTM, CDR2 ANQGSEA. The junction had 12 bases not matched to a gene; V was cut back by 7 bases and J by 9 bases. The CDR3 length is 13 residues. CDR3 sequence (DNA): TGCAGCGCCACAGGGGCGACGCGAGGTGAGCAGTTCTTC. It is translated as CSATGATRGEQFF.

This sequence joins TRBV2 and TRBJ1-2, with D uncertain. V lost 6 bases and J lost 3, with 11 bases in between. The CDR3 consists of 13 residues. CDR1 and CDR2 (germline): SNHLY, FYNNEI. The CDR3 region has the DNA TGTGCCAGCAGGAGGAGTAACGACTATGGCTACACCTTC. It yields the protein CASRRSNDYGYTF. Together with reference TRBV2 and TRBJ1-2, the CDR3 gives the full variable domain: EPEVTQTPSHQVTQMGQEVILRCVPISNHLYFYWYRQILGQKVEFLVSFYNNEISEKSEIFDDQFSVERPDGSNFTLKIRSTKLEDSAMYFCASRRSNDYGYTFGSGTRLTVV.

V and J are TRBV3-1 (or the pseudogene TRBV3-2) and TRBJ1-1; no definite D call. V was pared by 7 bases and J by 3 bases, with 12 bases between. The CDR3 spans 13 residues. The V gene's germline CDR1 is LGHDT and CDR2 YNNKEL (reference sequence). CDR3 loop: CASNRAGYTEAFF. CDR3 DNA: TGTGCCAGCAACCGGGCCGGGTACACTGAAGCTTTCTTT.

The chain has TRBV6-1 and TRBJ1-1; 7 nucleotides align to TRBD1. The CDR3 has 16 amino acids. V was pared by 2 bases and J by 0 bases, with 6 bases of the junction left unmatched. Per the germline V gene, CDR1 is MNHNS and CDR2 is SASEGT. CDR3 nucleotide sequence: TGTGCCAGCAGTGAATTTGTGGGACAGCTGAACACTGAAGCTTTCTTT. Translating gives CASSEFVGQLNTEAFF.

The chain is built from TRBV10-3 and TRBJ1-5; no definite D call. CDR1 and CDR2 (germline): ENHRY, SYGVKD. This CDR3 has 13 amino acids. V was shortened by 7 bases and J by 3 bases, with 10 bases between the two germline ends. The CDR3 is CAIKGSPNQPQHF. The CDR3 nucleotides are TGTGCCATCAAGGGTTCCCCCAATCAGCCCCAGCATTTT.

The genes are TRBV3-1 (or the pseudogene TRBV3-2) and TRBJ2-5; D gene ambiguous. The CDR3 covers 12 residues. Trimming removed 3 bases at V and 2 bases at J, with 4 bases between. Germline V lookup: CDR1 LGHDT, CDR2 YNNKEL (reference sequence). The CDR3 sequence is CASSQSQETQYF. The CDR3 coding sequence is TGTGCCAGCAGCCAGTCACAAGAGACCCAGTACTTC.

The V gene is TRBV19, the J gene TRBJ2-1, with 9 bases lining up with TRBD2. After removal of 6 bases from V and 0 bases from J, the junction contained 9 bases not matched to a gene. Germline V gene data show CDR1 as LNHDA and CDR2 as SQIVND (reference sequence). This CDR3 has 17 amino acids. The CDR3 protein is CASSLRSGGSSYNEQFF. In DNA form, the CDR3 reads TGTGCCAGTAGCCTCCGAAGCGGGGGGAGCTCCTACAATGAGCAGTTCTTC.

In DNA form, the CDR3 reads TGTGCCAGCAGCTTAGCCGGACAGGGGGCGGACGGCTACACCTTC. It yields the protein CASSLAGQGADGYTF. The chain uses TRBV7-6 and TRBJ1-2; 11 bases agree with TRBD1. The CDR3 loop spans 15 amino acids. V was pared by 0 bases and J by 8 bases, with 5 bases of the junction left unmatched. Germline V lookup: CDR1 SGHVS, CDR2 FNYEAQ.

The V call is TRBV5-1, the J call TRBJ1-2; 9 bases are a match to TRBD1. The length of the CDR3 is 15 residues. Per germline, CDR1 SGHRS and CDR2 YFSETQ. The J segment lost 6 bases and the V segment lost 4 bases, leaving 10 bases of the junction unmatched. CDR3 bases: TGCGCCAGCAGCCAACAGGGGGCTTCTTCAGATGGCTACACCTTC. It yields the protein CASSQQGASSDGYTF.

The chain recombines TRBV28 with TRBJ2-6; TRBD1 might be the D (6 bases). Germline CDR1 MDHEN, CDR2 SYDVKM. Deletions cut 7 bases from V and 0 bases from J, with 19 bases between. The CDR3 has 18 residues. The chain's CDR3 is CASKLGDTFYSGANVLTF. The CDR3 region has the DNA TGTGCCAGCAAATTGGGGGACACTTTTTACTCTGGGGCCAACGTCCTGACTTTC.

The DNA of the CDR3 is TGTGCCAGCAGCCAAGCAGGGGGCATGAGTTACGAGCAGTACTTC. This sequence encodes CASSQAGGMSYEQYF. The rearrangement joins TRBV14 to TRBJ2-7, with 8 bases matching TRBD1. The trim removed 1 base at V and 4 bases at J, leaving 6 bases unmatched. The CDR3 consists of 15 residues. Germline CDR1 SGHDN, CDR2 FVKESK. Supplemented by reference TRBV14 and TRBJ2-7, the full variable domain reads EAGVTQFPSHSVIEKGQTVTLRCDPISGHDNLYWYRRVMGKEIKFLLHFVKESKQDESGMPNNRFLAERTGGTYSTLKVQPAELEDSGVYFCASSQAGGMSYEQYFGPGTRLTVT.

The chain combines TRBV6-2 or TRBV6-3 with TRBJ2-7; D call uncertain. In germline, CDR1 is MNHEY, CDR2 SVGEGT. V was clipped by 2 bases and J by 3 bases, with 17 bases between them. This CDR3 is 16 amino acids long. The DNA for the CDR3 is TGTGCCAGCAGTTACGGCGGATCCCACGTCTACTACGAGCAGTACTTC. Encoded protein: CASSYGGSHVYYEQYF.